This T cell receptor beta chain was retrieved from a study of OX40 agonist ivuxolimab in advanced cancers. The V end lost 4 bases, the J end lost 7 bases, and 20 bases lay between the germline ends. The CDR3 totals 16 residues. Germline assignment: CDR1 SGHVS and CDR2 FNYEAQ. This table comes from immunoSEQ multiplex PCR, and its TCRdb copy is limited to in-frame clones, with some not included. The sample carries about 18,000 clones, around 81% recorded once. The sequenced sample was CD4+ or CD8+ T cells sorted from blood, obtained in a trial of the OX40 agonist ivuxolimab. The TCR comes from an adult with an advanced solid tumor such as melanoma, head and neck, liver or kidney cancer. The gene calls are TRBV7-6 and TRBJ1-5, with D maybe TRBD1 (5 bases). The CDR3 bases are TGTGCCAGCAGCTCACTTAATGGGGGAATGGGGCAGCCCCAGCATTTT. Translation gives CASSSLNGGMGQPQHF.